These T cell receptor beta chains were read from a single sample in a study of T cell responses to AZD1222 COVID-19 vaccine. The method was immunoSEQ multiplex PCR; TCRdb's version includes in-frame clones alone and lacks a portion of them. The sample yields 100,000 or so clones, about 85% seen once. The source was peripheral blood, collected 28 days after the second AZD1222 dose. The receptors come from an adult who received the AZD1222 COVID-19 vaccine. Both conserved end residues are part of each CDR3. Clone size is not always given. Where it is, it says once, few, many or a class for expanded clones.

clone_size,v_call,cdr3_aa
.,TRBV28,CASAFLLGTDTQYF
.,TRBV7-3,CASSFSARNTEAFF
.,TRBV20-1,CSASLLVRGRVPSTDTQYF
.,TRBV28,CASSFLLVLLGTNSPLHF
.,TRBV2,CASMITGGVYSYGYTF
.,TRBV12-3/TRBV12-4,CASSPTGAESIYF
.,TRBV25-1,CASRSPGSGHSYEQYF
.,TRBV21-1,CASGKIGTGNTEAFF
once,TRBV7-3,CASSRDGNEKLFF
few,TRBV11-3,CASSPGLAVDTQYF
.,TRBV29-1,CSVGTHRGEAFF
.,TRBV3-1/TRBV3-2,CASSQWESYEQYF
.,TRBV7-2,CASSHPTGSGRRDTQYF
few,TRBV27,CASSSSTGFVNEQYF
.,TRBV21-1,CASTSLGLAGGSRIITQFF
.,TRBV11-1,CASSFTGASNTEAFF
.,TRBV5-1,CASSLTASSGNTIYF
.,TRBV10-3,CAITLDANTEAFF
.,TRBV11-2,CASSLRVVNTEAFF
.,TRBV21-1,CASSTRQGARGNTIYF
.,TRBV28,CASQGEGRNTEAFF
.,TRBV20-1,CSASSYSVDTEAFF
.,TRBV19,CASSFERSSYEQYF